Given below is one TCR beta chain in context. The sample is drawn from a study of blood T cell repertoires in COVID-19. Libraries were prepared by immunoSEQ multiplex PCR; TCRdb keeps only in-frame clonotypes and omits some of them. The sample contains 120,000 to 150,000 clones, about 84% of which appear only once. This CDR3 region has 15 residues. V trimming: 4 bases; J trimming: 8 bases; junction bases outside the gene matches: 8. Germline CDR1 and CDR2: SGHRS and YFSETQ. The TCR originated in a woman over 75 in a cohort sampled during active or convalescent COVID-19. Sequenced: peripheral blood. The chain employs TRBV5-1 and TRBJ1-4; 10 bases line up with TRBD1. The CDR3 DNA sequence: TGCGCCAGCAGCGACGGCGGGACAGGGGTGGAAAAACTGTTTTTT. Protein: CASSDGGTGVEKLFF.